The 14 T cell receptor beta chains presented below share a single source sample, sequenced in a study of CD8+CD57+ T cells in acquired aplastic anemia. The use of genomic DNA as template underpinned the TCR beta VDJ and CDR3 profiling. Using its own MiXCR run on the reads, TCRdb lists one record per CDR3 protein. The repertoire includes about 160,000 distinct CDR3 sequences, around 45% of them detected once, and 1.1% sits in the top ten. What was sequenced was sorted CD4+, CD8+, or CD8+CD57+ T cells (not recorded which) from PBMCs. Receptors originate from a human donor in good health.

This clonotype was seen a single time. This may come from a read error, since a much larger clone is one base off. The chain is built from TRBV12-3 or TRBV12-4 and TRBJ2-5; TRBD2 aligns across 7 bases. This CDR3 is 12 amino acids long. The CDR3 region is CASSLVRETQCF. CDR3 nucleotides: TGTGCCAGCAGTTTAGTGCGGGAGACCCAGTGCTTC.

This clonotype was recorded many times. This rearrangement joins TRBV10-3 to TRBJ1-1; D is ambiguous. The CDR3 is 13 residues long. The V gene lost 8 bases and the J gene lost 0 bases, with 10 bases spanning the gap. The germline V gene encodes CDR1 ENHRY and CDR2 SYGVKD. CDR3 sequence: CAIGELLNTEAFF. The CDR3 DNA is TGTGCCATCGGGGAGCTCCTGAACACTGAAGCTTTCTTT.

The chain joins TRBV19 to TRBJ1-3; the D gene is possibly TRBD1 (6 bases). Germline-derived CDR1 and CDR2 are LNHDA and SQIVND (reference sequence). The CDR3 length is 15 residues. V lost 5 bases to trimming and J lost 0 bases, with 11 bases between them. The CDR3 DNA reads as TGTGCCAGTAGTGTTCAACAGGGCTCTGGAAACACCATATATTTT. Amino acids: CASSVQQGSGNTIYF.

Only a few counts were recorded for this clonotype. The chain combines TRBV11-1 with TRBJ1-6; D is unresolved. The V and J ends lost 1 base and 6 bases respectively, with 10 bases between them. CDR3 size: 15 residues. CDR1 is SGHAT, CDR2 FQDESV, per germline (reference sequence). The CDR3 sequence: CASSLGSSGNSPLHF. CDR3 nucleotides: TGTGCCAGCAGCTTAGGTAGTTCCGGTAATTCACCCCTCCACTTT. Based on the CDR3 plus reference TRBV11-1 and TRBJ1-6, the full variable domain is EAEVAQSPRYKITEKSQAVAFWCDPISGHATLYWYRQILGQGPELLVQFQDESVVDDSQLPKDRFSAERLKGVDSTLKIQPAELGDSAMYLCASSLGSSGNSPLHFGNGTRLTVT.

This clonotype was counted many times. V usage is TRBV7-9 and J usage is TRBJ1-5; no clear D gene. CDR3 size: 15 residues. V gave up 1 base and J gave up 1 base, with 8 bases separating them. Looked up from germline, CDR1 is SEHNR and CDR2 is FQNEAQ (reference sequence). CDR3 in DNA: TGTGCCAGCAGCTTAGGGCCAGCAAGCAATCAGCCCCAGCATTTT. Translation: CASSLGPASNQPQHF. The full variable domain, in which reference TRBV7-9 and TRBJ1-5 provide the parts outside the CDR3, is DTGVSQNPRHKITKRGQNVTFRCDPISEHNRLYWYRQTLGQGPEFLTYFQNEAQLEKSRLLSDRFSAERPKGSFSTLEIQRTEQGDSAMYLCASSLGPASNQPQHFGDGTRLSIL.

This clonotype was recorded at least ten times. The chain joins TRBV7-8 to TRBJ1-2; no clear D. This CDR3 is 12 amino acids long. Trimming removed 4 bases from V and 5 bases from J, with 8 bases in between. The germline V gene encodes CDR1 SGHVS and CDR2 FQNEAQ. DNA for the CDR3: TGTGCCAGCAGCTCGGACTTATATGGCTACACCTTC. Translation: CASSSDLYGYTF.

This clonotype was found many times. The CDR3 here is CASNQRGVMNQPQHF. CDR3 nucleotides: TGTGCCAGCAACCAGCGGGGGGTGATGAATCAGCCCCAGCATTTT. The V call is TRBV12-3 or TRBV12-4, the J call TRBJ1-5; tentatively, D is TRBD1 (5 bases). This CDR3 is 15 amino acids long. With 7 bases removed from V and 4 bases from J, the gap between germline ends came to 17 bases.

V is TRBV5-1 and J is TRBJ1-2, with a weak D call TRBD1 (5 bases). Trimming removed 4 bases from V and 6 bases from J, with 10 bases in between. Germline loops: CDR1 SGHRS, CDR2 YFSETQ. The CDR3 runs to 12 residues. The CDR3 coding sequence is TGCGCCAGCAGCCGCGACAGAGATGGCTACACCTTC. It is translated as CASSRDRDGYTF. Complete variable domain (other parts from reference TRBV5-1 and TRBJ1-2): KAGVTQTPRYLIKTRGQQVTLSCSPISGHRSVSWYQQTPGQGLQFLFEYFSETQRNKGNFPGRFSGRQFSNSRSEMNVSTLELGDSALYLCASSRDRDGYTFGSGTRLTVV.

This chain connects TRBV19 to TRBJ2-1; unclear D gene. CDR1 and CDR2 from the germline V gene are LNHDA and SQIVND (reference sequence). This CDR3 contains 13 residues. Trimming cost V 5 bases and J 4 bases, with 9 bases left between them. The CDR3 nucleotides read TGTGCCAGTAGTTTCTTAGGGTACAATGAGCAGTTCTTC. As protein: CASSFLGYNEQFF. The full variable domain, rest sourced from reference TRBV19 and TRBJ2-1, is DGGITQSPKYLFRKEGQNVTLSCEQNLNHDAMYWYRQDPGQGLRLIYYSQIVNDFQKGDIAEGYSVSREKKESFPLTVTSAQKNPTAFYLCASSFLGYNEQFFGPGTRLTVL.

This rearrangement joins TRBV11-2 to TRBJ2-1, with D unresolved. V was cut by 4 bases and J by 0 bases, with 13 bases left in between. Per the germline V gene, CDR1 is SGHAT and CDR2 is FQNNGV. This CDR3 spans 16 amino acids. The CDR3 sequence is CASSSRPDSSYNEQFF. The CDR3 DNA follows: TGTGCCAGCAGCTCCCGCCCTGATAGCTCCTACAATGAGCAGTTCTTC.

The chain combines TRBV12-3 or TRBV12-4 with TRBJ2-6; TRBD2 might be the D (5 bases). Between the trimmed V and J ends, which lost 6 bases and 4 bases, there was a span of 7 bases. The CDR3 is 13 amino acids. CDR3 in DNA: TGTGCCAGCAGGGCTAGCGGGGCCAACGTCCTGACTTTC. Its protein product is CASRASGANVLTF.

The chain carries TRBV5-1 and TRBJ1-2; 8 nucleotides match TRBD1. CDR1 is SGHRS, CDR2 YFSETQ, per germline. This CDR3 is 14 amino acids long. Trimming took 4 bases from V and 7 from J; bases not matched to a gene: 9. The CDR3 coding sequence is TGCGCCAGCAGCGACCGGACAGGGCCGGGTGGCTACACCTTC. Translating it yields CASSDRTGPGGYTF.

This clonotype was recorded only once. This chain uses TRBV2 with TRBJ1-1; TRBD1 is a possible D gene (5 bases). This CDR3 is 14 amino acids long. From germline, CDR1 is SNHLY and CDR2 FYNNEI. With 7 bases removed from V and 4 bases from J, the gap between germline ends came to 16 bases. The CDR3: CASTGTPGATEAFF. CDR3 nucleotide sequence: TGTGCCAGCACCGGGACTCCGGGCGCCACTGAAGCTTTCTTT.

The chain couples TRBV12-3 or TRBV12-4 to TRBJ2-7; D call uncertain. CDR3 size: 13 residues. V was shortened by 5 bases and J by 3 bases, with 11 bases between the two germline ends. The CDR3 bases are TGTGCCAGCAGTCGGCCCCCCAACTACGAGCAGTACTTC. This sequence encodes CASSRPPNYEQYF.